The 10 T cell receptor beta chains listed next were all sequenced from one sample in a study of blood T cell repertoires in COVID-19. The method was immunoSEQ multiplex PCR; TCRdb's version includes in-frame clones alone and lacks a portion of them. In the table there are tens of thousands of clones, 70% to 90% of which are singletons. Sequencing was carried out using peripheral blood. The receptors come from a man aged 45-60 years with acute or convalescent COVID-19.

The gene calls are TRBV10-3 and TRBJ2-7; 10 bases are shared with TRBD2. This CDR3 is 15 amino acids long. The V gene's germline CDR1 is ENHRY and CDR2 SYGVKD. The J segment lost 0 bases and the V segment lost 8 bases, leaving 7 bases of the junction unmatched. The CDR3 coding sequence is TGTGCCATCCCGATAGCGGGGGGCCTCTCCTACGAGCAGTACTTC. The encoded protein is CAIPIAGGLSYEQYF.

The V and J genes are TRBV10-3 and TRBJ1-1, with D perhaps matching TRBD1 (6 bases). Deletions cut 6 bases from V and 0 bases from J, with 14 bases between. Germline CDR1 ENHRY, CDR2 SYGVKD. The CDR3 totals 15 residues. CDR3 sequence: CAIRPRQELNTEAFF. The DNA of the CDR3 is TGTGCCATCAGACCTAGACAGGAGCTGAACACTGAAGCTTTCTTT.

This rearrangement joins TRBV11-2 to TRBJ2-5; TRBD2 might be the D (7 bases). The CDR3 is made up of 16 amino acids. From germline, CDR1 is SGHAT and CDR2 FQNNGV. V gave up 2 bases and J gave up 3 bases, with 16 bases separating them. The DNA for the CDR3 is TGTGCCAGCAGCTTACTTATCCGGGGGGCGGAAGAGACCCAGTACTTC. It encodes CASSLLIRGAEETQYF.

CDR3 loop: CASSLEPAGTANTGELFF. The DNA of the CDR3 is TGTGCCAGCAGCTTGGAACCAGCCGGGACAGCGAACACCGGGGAGCTGTTTTTT. The chain carries TRBV5-6 and TRBJ2-2; 7 bases map to TRBD1. This CDR3 contains 18 residues. Trimming at V came to 0 bases and at J to 0 bases, leaving 8 bases not matched to a gene. Germline-derived CDR1 and CDR2 are SGHDT and YYEEEE.

The chain uses TRBV9 and TRBJ1-2; weak D call: TRBD1 (6 bases). Germline values: CDR1 SGDLS, CDR2 YYNGEE. The CDR3 length is 15 residues. Trimming pared 4 bases from V and 1 base from J, leaving 14 bases between. The CDR3 sequence: CASSPNRVFNYGYTF. The CDR3 DNA reads TGTGCCAGCAGCCCAAACAGGGTCTTTAACTATGGCTACACCTTC.

The CDR3 nucleotides read TGTGCCAGCAGTTACCCGACCGGACAGAGAGAGGATACGCAGTATTTT. Its translation: CASSYPTGQREDTQYF. The V gene is TRBV6-5, the J gene TRBJ2-3; possible D gene TRBD1, 6 bases. Trimming cost V 2 bases and J 6 bases, with 18 bases left between them. The CDR3 totals 16 residues. Germline V lookup: CDR1 MNHEY, CDR2 SVGAGI.

V usage is TRBV6-6 and J usage is TRBJ2-5, with D possibly TRBD1 on 6 matching bases. Germline assignment: CDR1 MNHNY and CDR2 SVGAGI (reference sequence). V was pared by 2 bases and J by 5 bases, with 12 bases between. The CDR3 has 14 residues. The CDR3 DNA follows: TGTGCCAGCAGTTACAGCACAGGGCGGGAGACCCAGTACTTC. It yields the protein CASSYSTGRETQYF.

This clone was counted only a few times. The J gene is TRBJ2-7, the V gene TRBV6-5; D gene uncertain. Between the trimmed V and J ends, which lost 1 base and 0 bases, there was a span of 7 bases. The CDR3 totals 14 residues. Germline-derived CDR1 and CDR2 are MNHEY and SVGAGI. CDR3 sequence (DNA): TGTGCCAGCAGTTACTTGACAAGCTCCTACGAGCAGTACTTC. Translating it yields CASSYLTSSYEQYF.

The chain joins TRBV5-1 to TRBJ2-1, with TRBD1 as a possible D gene (6 bases). Looked up from germline, CDR1 is SGHRS and CDR2 is YFSETQ. The CDR3 covers 16 residues. The V end was cut by 4 bases, the J end by 4 bases, with 18 bases between. The CDR3 DNA is TGCGCCAGCAGCCTAAATGTTGGACAGTTTTACAATGAGCAGTTCTTC. Translated: CASSLNVGQFYNEQFF.

The chain has TRBV28 and TRBJ1-2; 9 positions match TRBD1. This CDR3 has 14 amino acids. V shed 4 bases and J 9 bases; nucleotides not matched to a gene: 9. The germline gives CDR1 MDHEN, CDR2 SYDVKM. The DNA for the CDR3 is TGTGCCAGCAGTTCGGGACAGGGTCGCCTCCGCTACACCTTC. Amino acid sequence: CASSSGQGRLRYTF.